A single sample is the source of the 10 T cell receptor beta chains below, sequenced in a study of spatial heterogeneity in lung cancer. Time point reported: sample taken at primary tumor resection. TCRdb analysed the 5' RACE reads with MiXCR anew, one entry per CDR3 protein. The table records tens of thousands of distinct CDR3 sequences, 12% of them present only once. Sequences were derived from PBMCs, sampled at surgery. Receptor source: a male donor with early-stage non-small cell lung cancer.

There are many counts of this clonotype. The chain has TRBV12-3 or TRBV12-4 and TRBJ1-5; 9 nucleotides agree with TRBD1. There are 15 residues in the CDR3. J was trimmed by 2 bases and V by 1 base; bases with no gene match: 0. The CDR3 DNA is TGTGCCAGCAGTTTAGGGACAGGGGGCAATCAGCCCCAGCATTTT. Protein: CASSLGTGGNQPQHF.

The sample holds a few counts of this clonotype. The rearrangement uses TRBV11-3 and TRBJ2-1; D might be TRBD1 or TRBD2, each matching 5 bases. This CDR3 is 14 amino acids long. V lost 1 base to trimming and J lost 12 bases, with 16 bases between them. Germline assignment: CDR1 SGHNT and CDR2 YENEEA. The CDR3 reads CASSLGGASLGQFF. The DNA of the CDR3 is TGTGCCAGCAGCTTAGGGGGCGCTAGCCTCGGGCAGTTCTTC.

CDR3 DNA: TGTGCCAGCAGCCCCTATGGGCGGACTAGCGGGTCGAGCTCCTACAATGAGCAGTTCTTC. Protein product: CASSPYGRTSGSSSYNEQFF. The chain carries TRBV4-2 and TRBJ2-1; the match to TRBD2 covers 11 bases. The germline CDR1 and CDR2 sequences are LGHNA and YNFKEQ. The V gene end was trimmed by 4 bases and the J gene end by 0 bases; junction bases not matched to a gene: 14. The CDR3 contains 20 residues.

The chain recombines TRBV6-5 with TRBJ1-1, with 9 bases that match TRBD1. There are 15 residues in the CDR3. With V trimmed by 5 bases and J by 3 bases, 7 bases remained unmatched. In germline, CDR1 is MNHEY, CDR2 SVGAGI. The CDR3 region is CASSPSGQGHTEAFF. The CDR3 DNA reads TGTGCCAGCAGTCCCTCCGGACAGGGGCACACTGAAGCTTTCTTT.

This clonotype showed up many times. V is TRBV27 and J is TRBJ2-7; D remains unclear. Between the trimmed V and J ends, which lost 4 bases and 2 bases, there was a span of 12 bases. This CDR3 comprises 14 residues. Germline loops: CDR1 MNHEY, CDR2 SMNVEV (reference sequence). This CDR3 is CASSSLAATYEQYF. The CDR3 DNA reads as TGTGCCAGCAGTTCCTTAGCCGCGACCTACGAGCAGTACTTC.

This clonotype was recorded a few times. The CDR3 coding sequence is TGCGCCAGCAGCCAAAATACAGGGAGGGAGACCCAGTACTTC. Residues: CASSQNTGRETQYF. The V call is TRBV4-3, the J call TRBJ2-5, with D possibly called TRBD1 or TRBD2 (6 bases each). The length of the CDR3 is 14 residues. V shed 2 bases and J shed 5 bases, with 12 bases lying between them. Germline V gene data show CDR1 as LGHNA and CDR2 as YSLEER.

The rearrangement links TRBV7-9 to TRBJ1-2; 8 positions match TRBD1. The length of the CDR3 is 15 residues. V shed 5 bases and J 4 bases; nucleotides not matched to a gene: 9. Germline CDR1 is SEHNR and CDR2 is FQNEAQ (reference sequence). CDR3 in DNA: TGTGCCAGCAGCCCCGTGGACAGGGACGGCTATGGCTACACCTTC. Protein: CASSPVDRDGYGYTF.

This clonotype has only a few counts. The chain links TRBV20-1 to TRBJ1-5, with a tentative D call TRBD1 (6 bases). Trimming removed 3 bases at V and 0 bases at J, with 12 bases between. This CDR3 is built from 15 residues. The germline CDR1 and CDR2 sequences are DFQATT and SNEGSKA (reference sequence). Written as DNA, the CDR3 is TGCAGTGCTAGCAAGGGGGGCTATAGCAATCAGCCCCAGCATTTT. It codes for CSASKGGYSNQPQHF.

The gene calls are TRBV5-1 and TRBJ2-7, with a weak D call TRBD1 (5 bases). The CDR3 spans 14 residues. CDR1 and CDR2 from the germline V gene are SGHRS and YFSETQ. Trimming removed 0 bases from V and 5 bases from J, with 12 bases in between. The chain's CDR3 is CASSLAARAHEQYF. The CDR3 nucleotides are TGCGCCAGCAGCTTGGCGGCCAGGGCCCACGAGCAGTACTTC. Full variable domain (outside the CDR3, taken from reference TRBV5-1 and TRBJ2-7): KAGVTQTPRYLIKTRGQQVTLSCSPISGHRSVSWYQQTPGQGLQFLFEYFSETQRNKGNFPGRFSGRQFSNSRSEMNVSTLELGDSALYLCASSLAARAHEQYFGPGTRLTVT.

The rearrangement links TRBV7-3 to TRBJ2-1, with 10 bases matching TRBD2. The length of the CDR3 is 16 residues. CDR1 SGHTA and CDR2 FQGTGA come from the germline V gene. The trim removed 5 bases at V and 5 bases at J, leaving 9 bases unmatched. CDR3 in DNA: TGTGCCAGCAGCAACAACCTAGCGGGGGTGCACAATGAGCAGTTCTTC. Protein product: CASSNNLAGVHNEQFF.